This is a list of T cell receptor beta chains from one sample in a study of shared clonotypes between healthy human individuals. Clones were read by immunoSEQ multiplex PCR, and TCRdb kept only the in-frame ones, dropping some. The table lists some 2,000,000 clones, about 95% of them singletons, with 0.9% to 1.3% in the top ten. Material for sequencing was naive CD8+ T cells sorted from blood. The receptors were sampled from a man younger than 35 in good health. The CDR3 runs from the conserved cysteine through the conserved F or W. The order of the fields is J gene, clone size, D gene, V gene, CDR3 DNA, CDR3 protein. The D gene is left open where the match is weak. Where a row states a size, it is once, few, many or the class of an expanded clone; other rows omit it.

j_gene: TRBJ1-1
abundance: NA
d_gene: NA
v_gene: TRBV29-1
CDR3nt: TGCGGCGTTGAGGTCAGGGAGAACACTGAAGCTTTCTTT
CDR3aa: CGVEVRENTEAFF

j_gene: TRBJ2-7
abundance: NA
d_gene: NA
v_gene: TRBV4-3
CDR3nt: TGCGCCAGCAGCGGAGAGAGCTACGAGCAGTACTTC
CDR3aa: CASSGESYEQYF

j_gene: TRBJ2-7
abundance: NA
d_gene: TRBD1
v_gene: TRBV5-1
CDR3nt: TGCGCCAGCAGCCCGACGGGACAGGGTTCCTACGAGCAGTACTTC
CDR3aa: CASSPTGQGSYEQYF

j_gene: TRBJ1-1
abundance: NA
d_gene: NA
v_gene: TRBV5-4
CDR3nt: TGTGCCAGCAGCTTCGGCAGGGGAGGAACTGAAGCTTTCTTT
CDR3aa: CASSFGRGGTEAFF

j_gene: TRBJ2-7
abundance: NA
d_gene: TRBD2
v_gene: TRBV5-1
CDR3nt: TGCGCCAGCAGCCCCTTCCCTCTAGCCCAGCGGGGGGACTCGAGCTCCTACGAGCAGTACTTC
CDR3aa: CASSPFPLAQRGDSSSYEQYF

j_gene: TRBJ2-1
abundance: NA
d_gene: NA
v_gene: TRBV10-2
CDR3nt: TGCGCCAGCAGTAGACTAGAAACCTACAATGAGCAGTTCTTC
CDR3aa: CASSRLETYNEQFF

j_gene: TRBJ1-2
abundance: once
d_gene: TRBD1
v_gene: TRBV6-6
CDR3nt: TGTGCCAGCACCTCCCAGGGGGAAGGCTACACCTTC
CDR3aa: CASTSQGEGYTF

j_gene: TRBJ2-3
abundance: NA
d_gene: NA
v_gene: TRBV5-1
CDR3nt: TGCGCCAGCAGTGAGTGGGGGACGGGGACCACAGATACGCAGTATTTT
CDR3aa: CASSEWGTGTTDTQYF

j_gene: TRBJ2-7
abundance: NA
d_gene: TRBD1
v_gene: TRBV7-6
CDR3nt: TGTGCCAGCAGCCCGGACAGGCCCTCCTTCGAGCAGTACTTC
CDR3aa: CASSPDRPSFEQYF

j_gene: TRBJ1-5
abundance: NA
d_gene: NA
v_gene: TRBV2
CDR3nt: TGTGCCAGCAGTGAAGCGGGGCAGGGCAATCAGCCCCAGCATTTT
CDR3aa: CASSEAGQGNQPQHF

j_gene: TRBJ2-5
abundance: NA
d_gene: TRBD1
v_gene: TRBV13
CDR3nt: TGTGCCAGCAGCCACACAGGGGCGAATGAAGAGACCCAGTACTTC
CDR3aa: CASSHTGANEETQYF

j_gene: TRBJ2-3
abundance: NA
d_gene: TRBD1
v_gene: TRBV7-9
CDR3nt: TGTGCCAGCAGCTTAGTGACAGGGTCGACAGATACGCAGTATTTT
CDR3aa: CASSLVTGSTDTQYF

j_gene: TRBJ1-1
abundance: NA
d_gene: TRBD1
v_gene: TRBV7-6
CDR3nt: TGTGCCAGCAGCTTAGGGGCCGGGGACAGGGAGGGAAACACTGAAGCTTTCTTT
CDR3aa: CASSLGAGDREGNTEAFF

j_gene: TRBJ1-4
abundance: few
d_gene: NA
v_gene: TRBV4-1
CDR3nt: TGCGCCAGTCTGGGAGAAAAACTGTTTTTT
CDR3aa: CASLGEKLFF

j_gene: TRBJ1-1
abundance: NA
d_gene: NA
v_gene: TRBV13
CDR3nt: TGTGCCAGCAGCACTGGGACCAGGACTGAAGCTTTCTTT
CDR3aa: CASSTGTRTEAFF

j_gene: TRBJ2-1
abundance: NA
d_gene: NA
v_gene: TRBV9
CDR3nt: TGTGCCAGCAGTGATACCTCACAGGTATGGGGGATCGAGGGTGAGCAGTTCTTC
CDR3aa: CASSDTSQVWGIEGEQFF

j_gene: TRBJ2-7
abundance: NA
d_gene: TRBD1
v_gene: TRBV27
CDR3nt: TGTGCCAGCAGTTGGGGGACAGGCTCCTACGAGCAGTACTTC
CDR3aa: CASSWGTGSYEQYF

j_gene: TRBJ2-7
abundance: NA
d_gene: TRBD1
v_gene: TRBV6-5
CDR3nt: TGTGCCAGCAGTTATATCGACAGGGGGGGCTACGAGCAGTACTTC
CDR3aa: CASSYIDRGGYEQYF

j_gene: TRBJ2-3
abundance: once
d_gene: TRBD1
v_gene: TRBV5-4
CDR3nt: TGTGCCAGCATCGACAGGGGAGGCACAGATACGCAGTATTTT
CDR3aa: CASIDRGGTDTQYF

j_gene: TRBJ1-1
abundance: NA
d_gene: NA
v_gene: TRBV7-2
CDR3nt: TGTGCCAGCAGCCTACGGACACTGAACACTGAAGCTTTCTTT
CDR3aa: CASSLRTLNTEAFF

j_gene: TRBJ2-5
abundance: NA
d_gene: NA
v_gene: TRBV29-1
CDR3nt: TGCAGCGTTGAAGATCTCGCCAATATAGAGACCCAGTACTTC
CDR3aa: CSVEDLANIETQYF

j_gene: TRBJ1-2
abundance: NA
d_gene: TRBD1
v_gene: TRBV7-2
CDR3nt: TGTGCCAGCAGCGAAATAGGCGGGACAGGGCACGGCTACACCTTC
CDR3aa: CASSEIGGTGHGYTF

j_gene: TRBJ2-3
abundance: NA
d_gene: NA
v_gene: TRBV4-1
CDR3nt: TGCGCCAGCAGCCCCCCTGGGGGACAAGACACAGATACGCAGTATTTT
CDR3aa: CASSPPGGQDTDTQYF

j_gene: TRBJ2-2
abundance: NA
d_gene: NA
v_gene: TRBV6-5
CDR3nt: TGTGCCAGCAGTTACCCGAGAGGGAACACCGGGGAGCTGTTTTTT
CDR3aa: CASSYPRGNTGELFF

j_gene: TRBJ2-5
abundance: NA
d_gene: NA
v_gene: TRBV27
CDR3nt: TGTGCCAGCAGGGGTCCGGGTCTACAAGAGACCCAGTACTTC
CDR3aa: CASRGPGLQETQYF

j_gene: TRBJ2-2
abundance: NA
d_gene: TRBD1
v_gene: TRBV4-1
CDR3nt: TGCGCCAGCAGCCAAAATACAGCACAGGGGGCCGCCGGGGAGCTGTTTTTT
CDR3aa: CASSQNTAQGAAGELFF

j_gene: TRBJ2-5
abundance: NA
d_gene: TRBD2
v_gene: TRBV5-1
CDR3nt: TGCGCCAGCAGCCCGACTAGCATGCTTGAGACCCAGTACTTC
CDR3aa: CASSPTSMLETQYF

j_gene: TRBJ2-2
abundance: once
d_gene: NA
v_gene: TRBV29-1
CDR3nt: TGCAGCGTCCGACCAGGGATCGGGGAGCTGTTTTTT
CDR3aa: CSVRPGIGELFF

j_gene: TRBJ1-4
abundance: NA
d_gene: NA
v_gene: TRBV28
CDR3nt: TGTGCCAGTTCCTGGGTGGGAACTAATGAAAAACTGTTTTTT
CDR3aa: CASSWVGTNEKLFF

j_gene: TRBJ2-3
abundance: NA
d_gene: TRBD2
v_gene: TRBV7-9
CDR3nt: TGTGCCAGCAGCAAACGGGAGGGTACGCAGTATTTT
CDR3aa: CASSKREGTQYF

j_gene: TRBJ2-1
abundance: NA
d_gene: NA
v_gene: TRBV9
CDR3nt: TGTGCCAGCAGCGTAGGAGCCTCCTACAATGAGCAGTTCTTC
CDR3aa: CASSVGASYNEQFF

j_gene: TRBJ2-7
abundance: NA
d_gene: NA
v_gene: TRBV9
CDR3nt: TGTGCCAGCAGCACGCAGGGTGCCGAGCAGTACTTC
CDR3aa: CASSTQGAEQYF

j_gene: TRBJ2-1
abundance: NA
d_gene: TRBD2
v_gene: TRBV11-3
CDR3nt: TGTGCCAGCAGCTTAGAGGGGGAGGGGAATGATTACTATGAGCAGTTCTTC
CDR3aa: CASSLEGEGNDYYEQFF

j_gene: TRBJ1-4
abundance: NA
d_gene: TRBD1
v_gene: TRBV9
CDR3nt: TGTGCCAGCAGCGTAGAGGGACAGGAGAATGAAAAACTGTTTTTT
CDR3aa: CASSVEGQENEKLFF

j_gene: TRBJ1-2
abundance: NA
d_gene: NA
v_gene: TRBV5-8
CDR3nt: TGTGCCAGCAGCTTGGGACAGGAGCTGAACTATGGCTACACCTTC
CDR3aa: CASSLGQELNYGYTF

j_gene: TRBJ2-7
abundance: NA
d_gene: NA
v_gene: TRBV7-9
CDR3nt: TGTGCCAGCAGCTTAGTGGGGGGACGCCCCTACGAGCAGTACTTC
CDR3aa: CASSLVGGRPYEQYF